The clone carrying this T cell receptor (beta chain) has ten or more counts. No antigen is known for it. From about 400 ng of RNA, a library with molecular barcoded alpha/delta and beta/gamma adaptors was made. MiXCR, run by TCRdb on the reads, gives a single entry per CDR3 protein. In the table there are fewer than 50,000 distinct CDR3 sequences, about 13% of which are singletons. This specimen comes from a study of read filtering for tumor transcriptome and immune sequencing. Turning to the study itself: The cohort had over 16 men and approximately 13 women aged about 47 to 80, mean roughly 66 years. TCR-mapped reads were about 3.5 to 11 million with IR-seq versus roughly 75 to 1,400 with RNA-seq.

Study-wide points: Even smaller IR-seq throughput identified most shared clonotypes. The sorted CD138-negative fraction was a mixed bone marrow immune population, not purified T cells.

The sample was a population of CD138-negative cells sorted from bone marrow. This receptor was taken from a donor older than 35 with multiple myeloma.

The CDR3 nucleotides read TGTGCCAGCAGCCTTTGGTCGGGATCAGATACGCAGTATTTT. Translation gives CASSLWSGSDTQYF. The chain recombines TRBV6-5 with TRBJ2-3; possible D gene TRBD2, 5 bases. Trimming cost V 6 bases and J 4 bases, with 14 bases left between them. The length of the CDR3 is 14 residues. The germline CDR1 and CDR2 sequences are MNHEY and SVGAGI.